The clone carrying this TCR beta chain was found a few times. The sample originates from a study of blood T cell repertoires in COVID-19. Study-level information: T cells, B-cell-depleted T cells, or PBMCs provided the cDNA or gDNA that served as material.

The V and J ends lost 7 bases and 0 bases, in that order; junction bases with no gene match: 6. CDR3 length: 15 amino acids. CDR1 is MNHNY and CDR2 is SVGAGI in the germline V gene (reference sequence). The repertoire was sequenced with immunoSEQ multiplex PCR; TCRdb's copy has only in-frame clones and lacks some. The sample consists of 55,000 to 75,000 clones, 80% to 85% of them appearing once. The V call is TRBV6-6, the J call TRBJ2-3, with 8 bases that match TRBD2. Sequenced: peripheral blood. The TCR comes from a man aged 55 to 69 with COVID-19, enrolled during active disease. The CDR3 DNA reads TGTGCCAGCATGTCGGGGGGGACTAGCACAGATACGCAGTATTTT. Amino acids: CASMSGGTSTDTQYF.